The 30 T cell receptor beta chains presented below share a single source sample, sequenced in a study of T cell responses to AZD1222 COVID-19 vaccine. Produced via immunoSEQ multiplex PCR; TCRdb's table is partial and in-frame only. The top ten hold 3% of the sample, which has some 89,000 clones, roughly 90% seen once. The source was peripheral blood, collected on day 0 of AZD1222 vaccination. These receptors all stem from an adult in good health.

This clone was detected only once. The rearrangement uses TRBV13 and TRBJ2-3; 9 bases map to TRBD2. Germline CDR1 reads PRHDT; CDR2 reads FYEKMQ (reference sequence). V shed 4 bases and J 3 bases; nucleotides not matched to a gene: 8. The CDR3 runs 16 residues. Here the CDR3 DNA reads TGTGCCAGCAGCTGGGGGGGACTAGCAACGACAGATACGCAGTATTTT. Its translation is CASSWGGLATTDTQYF.

The CDR3 loop reads CASSLVGGNQPQHF. The CDR3 DNA follows: TGTGCCAGCAGCTTGGTCGGGGGAAATCAGCCCCAGCATTTT. The rearrangement links TRBV5-6 to TRBJ1-5; a possible D gene is TRBD1 (5 bases). V lost 0 bases and J 4 bases, leaving 8 bases between the germline ends. CDR3 length: 14 residues. Germline V gene lookup returns CDR1 SGHDT and CDR2 YYEEEE.

A single count supports this clone. The chain couples TRBV6-1 to TRBJ2-1; D perhaps matches TRBD2 (6 bases). CDR3 length equals 15 residues. The V end was cut by 2 bases, the J end by 0 bases, with 8 bases between. CDR1 and CDR2 from the germline V gene are MNHNS and SASEGT. In DNA, the CDR3 is TGTGCCAGCAGTGAATATAGCGGCTCCTACAATGAGCAGTTCTTC. Translated: CASSEYSGSYNEQFF.

In its sample, this clone was seen once. V usage is TRBV19 and J usage is TRBJ1-1; D call uncertain. Germline V lookup: CDR1 LNHDA, CDR2 SQIVND (reference sequence). V was trimmed by 3 bases and J by 1 base, leaving 12 bases between them. CDR3 length equals 15 residues. The CDR3 here is CASSIGVRGNTEAFF. In nucleotides, the CDR3 is TGTGCCAGTAGTATTGGTGTGCGGGGGAACACTGAAGCTTTCTTT. The variable domain in full, with the rest retrieved from reference TRBV19 and TRBJ1-1, is DGGITQSPKYLFRKEGQNVTLSCEQNLNHDAMYWYRQDPGQGLRLIYYSQIVNDFQKGDIAEGYSVSREKKESFPLTVTSAQKNPTAFYLCASSIGVRGNTEAFFGQGTRLTVV.

The rearrangement joins TRBV5-1 to TRBJ2-1; 11 positions match TRBD2. This CDR3 is built from 16 residues. Germline CDR1 and CDR2: SGHRS and YFSETQ. With 0 bases clipped from V and 6 bases from J, the junction kept 5 bases outside the gene matches. CDR3 sequence (DNA): TGCGCCAGCAGCTTGGTGGCTAGCGGGGGGAGCAATGAGCAGTTCTTC. It translates to CASSLVASGGSNEQFF. The full variable domain, its missing parts supplied by reference TRBV5-1 and TRBJ2-1, is KAGVTQTPRYLIKTRGQQVTLSCSPISGHRSVSWYQQTPGQGLQFLFEYFSETQRNKGNFPGRFSGRQFSNSRSEMNVSTLELGDSALYLCASSLVASGGSNEQFFGPGTRLTVL.

The V and J genes are TRBV6-5 and TRBJ1-2, with TRBD1 as a possible D gene (6 bases). The CDR3 totals 15 residues. CDR1 and CDR2 (germline): MNHEY, SVGAGI. V lost 5 bases and J 4 bases, leaving 17 bases between the germline ends. The DNA of the CDR3 is TGTGCCAGCAGTCAGGACAGTAGCTCCCCCTATGGCTACACCTTC. This sequence encodes CASSQDSSSPYGYTF.

The chain combines TRBV6-5 with TRBJ1-4; D gene uncertain. V lost 6 bases and J lost 5, with 16 bases in between. Germline V gene lookup returns CDR1 MNHEY and CDR2 SVGAGI. The CDR3 loop spans 15 amino acids. CDR3 nucleotides: TGTGCCAGCAGAAGCCGGCAGACTGCCAATGAAAAACTGTTTTTT. It yields the protein CASRSRQTANEKLFF.

The rearrangement joins TRBV5-6 to TRBJ2-7, with 9 bases that match TRBD2. The CDR3 has 14 residues. Germline V gene sequence: CDR1 SGHDT, CDR2 YYEEEE. The ends lost 4 bases at V and 3 bases at J; junction bases unmatched: 5. CDR3 nucleotides: TGTGCCAGCAGCCTGCGTAGCGGGAGCTACGAGCAGTACTTC. It translates to CASSLRSGSYEQYF.

The CDR3 nucleotides read TGTGCCAGCAGTTCGACTAGGGACTGGGATACGCAGTATTTT. Its translation is CASSSTRDWDTQYF. The V call is TRBV6-5, the J call TRBJ2-3; tentatively, D is TRBD2 (6 bases). Trimming stripped 4 bases from V and 6 bases from J, with 14 bases between. CDR1 MNHEY and CDR2 SVGAGI come from the germline V gene. The CDR3 runs 14 residues.

The rearrangement joins TRBV10-3 to TRBJ2-3; a possible D gene is TRBD1 (6 bases). V was cut by 6 bases and J by 6 bases, with 10 bases left in between. Germline V lookup: CDR1 ENHRY, CDR2 SYGVKD. The CDR3 sequence is 12 residues long. CDR3 DNA sequence: TGTGCCATCAGCGGACAGCCGGATACGCAGTATTTT. This translates into CAISGQPDTQYF.

The V gene is TRBV4-2, the J gene TRBJ1-6; 8 nucleotides line up with TRBD1. Germline CDR1 and CDR2: LGHNA and YNFKEQ. The trim removed 0 bases at V and 5 bases at J, leaving 3 bases unmatched. CDR3 length: 16 amino acids. The CDR3 DNA is TGTGCCAGCAGCCAAGATGGGGGACAGGATAATTCACCCCTCCACTTT. Residues: CASSQDGGQDNSPLHF.

CDR3 DNA: TGTGCCAGCAGCTTGGTTCCCGGGACAGGGGAATACGAGCAGTACTTC. This gives the protein CASSLVPGTGEYEQYF. This chain joins TRBV5-5 and TRBJ2-7; 10 bases align to TRBD1. The V gene's germline CDR1 is SGHKS and CDR2 YYEKEE (reference sequence). This CDR3 contains 16 residues. Trimming at V came to 0 bases and at J to 4 bases, leaving 7 bases not matched to a gene.

This clone appeared a few times. The chain uses TRBV19 and TRBJ1-3; 10 bases are a match to TRBD1. The CDR3 loop spans 18 amino acids. With 7 bases clipped from V and 1 base from J, the junction kept 13 bases outside the gene matches. Germline V gene lookup returns CDR1 LNHDA and CDR2 SQIVND (reference sequence). CDR3: CASTRTGGYLGSGNTIYF. As DNA, the CDR3 is TGTGCCAGTACCCGGACAGGGGGATACCTGGGGTCTGGAAACACCATATATTTT.

The chain is built from TRBV5-1 and TRBJ1-1; D not resolved. Looked up from germline, CDR1 is SGHRS and CDR2 is YFSETQ. Trimming left V 5 bases short and J 1 base short, with 12 bases between. CDR3 length: 14 amino acids. In nucleotides, the CDR3 is TGCGCCAGCAGACGGGATGTCGGGAACACTGAAGCTTTCTTT. Translating gives CASRRDVGNTEAFF. Using reference TRBV5-1 and TRBJ1-1 for the parts outside the CDR3, the full variable domain is KAGVTQTPRYLIKTRGQQVTLSCSPISGHRSVSWYQQTPGQGLQFLFEYFSETQRNKGNFPGRFSGRQFSNSRSEMNVSTLELGDSALYLCASRRDVGNTEAFFGQGTRLTVV.

This clone was seen once. The chain couples TRBV19 to TRBJ1-2; maybe TRBD1 (5 bases). The CDR3 extends over 12 amino acids. V shed 5 bases and J shed 4 bases, with 8 bases lying between them. The V gene's germline CDR1 is LNHDA and CDR2 SQIVND (reference sequence). The CDR3 reads CASSWGVYGYTF. CDR3 DNA: TGTGCCAGTAGTTGGGGGGTCTATGGCTACACCTTC.

The chain joins TRBV6-1 to TRBJ2-5, with D possibly TRBD1 on 5 matching bases. V was trimmed by 3 bases and J by 4 bases, leaving 12 bases between them. CDR3 length equals 14 residues. Germline assignment: CDR1 MNHNS and CDR2 SASEGT. DNA for the CDR3: TGTGCCAGCAGTGACAGACAGCCGCGAGAGACCCAGTACTTC. This encodes CASSDRQPRETQYF.

The chain has TRBV3-1 (or the pseudogene TRBV3-2) and TRBJ2-4; TRBD2 aligns across 8 bases. Germline CDR1 is LGHDT and CDR2 is YNNKEL (reference sequence). The CDR3 consists of 19 residues. V lost 0 bases to trimming and J lost 1 base; unmatched junction nucleotides: 11. CDR3 coding DNA: TGTGCCAGCAGCCAAGATTCTCAGTTCGCTAGCGGGGCCAAAAACATTCAGTACTTC. As protein: CASSQDSQFASGAKNIQYF.

The chain links TRBV14 to TRBJ2-7; D remains ambiguous. The CDR3 consists of 13 residues. Looked up from germline, CDR1 is SGHDN and CDR2 is FVKESK. V lost 4 bases to trimming and J lost 1 base, with 8 bases between them. The chain's CDR3 is CASSLVSSYEQYF. CDR3 in DNA: TGTGCCAGCAGCCTCGTTTCATCCTACGAGCAGTACTTC.

The V gene is TRBV20-1, the J gene TRBJ2-5, with D maybe TRBD1 (6 bases). Between the trimmed V and J ends, which lost 5 bases and 2 bases, there was a span of 6 bases. This CDR3 is 11 amino acids long. Germline V gene lookup returns CDR1 DFQATT and CDR2 SNEGSKA (reference sequence). In DNA form, the CDR3 reads TGCAGTGCTGGACAGCAAGAGACCCAGTACTTC. It specifies CSAGQQETQYF.

The J gene is TRBJ2-2, the V gene TRBV12-3 or TRBV12-4; D is undetermined. V shed 5 bases and J shed 4 bases, with 2 bases lying between them. This CDR3 contains 11 residues. The DNA for the CDR3 is TGTGCCAGCAGTAGCACCGGGGAGCTGTTTTTT. As protein: CASSSTGELFF.

The chain uses TRBV19 and TRBJ1-2; D call uncertain. The germline V gene has CDR1 LNHDA and CDR2 SQIVND (reference sequence). The V gene lost 3 bases and the J gene lost 2 bases, with 13 bases spanning the gap. This CDR3 comprises 15 residues. CDR3 loop: CASSIGAAPNYGYTF. The CDR3 DNA reads as TGTGCCAGTAGTATTGGAGCCGCTCCAAACTATGGCTACACCTTC.

The chain recombines TRBV29-1 with TRBJ1-1; D ambiguous. V dropped 7 bases and J dropped 1 base, with 13 bases sitting between them. Germline CDR1 is SQVTM and CDR2 is ANQGSEA. CDR3 length: 13 residues. The chain's CDR3 is CSARPTGNTEAFF. The CDR3 nucleotides are TGCAGCGCTCGTCCGACCGGGAACACTGAAGCTTTCTTT.

This clone has a single count. The chain recombines TRBV14 with TRBJ1-1, with D hard to call. This CDR3 has 13 residues. Germline loops: CDR1 SGHDN, CDR2 FVKESK. V lost 5 bases to trimming and J lost 0 bases, with 7 bases between them. CDR3 loop: CASSWTVNTEAFF. The CDR3 DNA reads TGTGCCAGCAGCTGGACGGTGAACACTGAAGCTTTCTTT.

The chain's CDR3 is CASSSGIGGREETQYF. CDR3 sequence (DNA): TGTGCCAGCAGCAGTGGAATAGGTGGACGGGAGGAGACCCAGTACTTC. This chain uses TRBV7-9 with TRBJ2-5; possibly TRBD2 for D (6 bases). The CDR3 spans 16 residues. Trimming removed 5 bases at V and 5 bases at J, with 21 bases between. CDR1 and CDR2 (germline): SEHNR, FQNEAQ (reference sequence).

This sequence joins TRBV5-1 and TRBJ2-1; D remains ambiguous. Trimming stripped 6 bases from V and 9 bases from J, with 10 bases between. The CDR3 has 11 residues. The V gene's germline CDR1 is SGHRS and CDR2 YFSETQ. CDR3 sequence: CASNTPAEQFF. In DNA form, the CDR3 reads TGCGCCAGCAATACCCCCGCTGAGCAGTTCTTC.

The chain combines TRBV10-1 with TRBJ2-1; D may be TRBD1 or TRBD2 (7 bases each). Germline lookup yields CDR1 WNHNN and CDR2 SYGVQD (reference sequence). V gave up 5 bases and J gave up 4 bases, with 12 bases separating them. The CDR3 is made up of 14 amino acids. The CDR3 bases are TGCGCCAGCAGTAGACAGGGAGGGTACAATGAGCAGTTCTTC. Protein sequence: CASSRQGGYNEQFF.

This clone has only one observation. The V call is TRBV5-1, the J call TRBJ2-1; 8 bases match TRBD1. CDR1 SGHRS and CDR2 YFSETQ come from the germline V gene. The CDR3 covers 16 residues. V shed 2 bases, J shed 6 bases, and the junction held 10 bases outside the gene matches. CDR3 amino acids: CASSLGTGGPRNEQFF. As DNA, the CDR3 is TGCGCCAGCAGCTTAGGAACAGGGGGTCCCCGCAATGAGCAGTTCTTC.

As DNA, the CDR3 is TGTGCCAGCACCTCTGATTTACAGAATTATAGCAATCAGCCCCAGCATTTT. Its protein is CASTSDLQNYSNQPQHF. The V gene is TRBV28, the J gene TRBJ1-5; no firm D call. Germline V gene lookup returns CDR1 MDHEN and CDR2 SYDVKM. The CDR3 spans 17 residues. V was trimmed by 7 bases and J by 0 bases, leaving 19 bases between them. Looking up the rest from reference TRBV28 and TRBJ1-5 gives the full variable domain: DVKVTQSSRYLVKRTGEKVFLECVQDMDHENMFWYRQDPGLGLRLIYFSYDVKMKEKGDIPEGYSVSREKKERFSLILESASTNQTSMYLCASTSDLQNYSNQPQHFGDGTRLSIL.

This clone appeared a single time. The chain recombines TRBV5-4 with TRBJ1-2; 7 bases are shared with TRBD1. Germline CDR1 is SGHNT and CDR2 is YYREEE (reference sequence). CDR3 length equals 16 residues. The J segment lost 1 base and the V segment lost 4 bases, leaving 10 bases of the junction unmatched. The CDR3 DNA follows: TGTGCCAGCAGCACCGGGACAGCCGCCGTTAACTATGGCTACACCTTC. Translated, it gives CASSTGTAAVNYGYTF.

The chain uses TRBV19 and TRBJ1-2; perhaps TRBD1 as D (5 bases). Germline V gene sequence: CDR1 LNHDA, CDR2 SQIVND (reference sequence). The V end lost 5 bases, the J end lost 7 bases, and 17 bases lay between the germline ends. The CDR3 spans 14 residues. The CDR3 loop is CASSGPSGAGGYTF. In nucleotides, the CDR3 is TGTGCCAGTAGTGGTCCGTCCGGGGCGGGTGGCTACACCTTC.